What follows describes a single T cell receptor beta chain. Original data processing: Reference gene primers were amplified, and this amplification served to estimate nucleated cell counts. The repertoire was sequenced with immunoSEQ multiplex PCR; TCRdb's copy has only in-frame clones and lacks some. V, J and clone size are those of that table, while D and trimming were read from the DNA. Among 80,000 to 85,000 clones listed, about 84% were seen once. This sample was taken from a study of blood T cell repertoires in COVID-19. Study context: There were acute and convalescent COVID-19 samples, and they came from the United States, Italy and Spain. PBMCs, B-cell-depleted T cells, or T cells were the source of the cDNA or gDNA that made up the material.

The sample was peripheral blood. The source of this sequence is a human donor in a cohort sampled during active COVID-19.

CDR3 region: CASSLRTGGGSGNTIYF. Here the CDR3 DNA reads TGCGCCAGCAGCCTAAGAACAGGGGGCGGCTCTGGAAACACCATATATTTT. The chain carries TRBV5-1 and TRBJ1-3, with 9 bases fitting TRBD1. Germline V lookup: CDR1 SGHRS, CDR2 YFSETQ. V lost 4 bases to trimming and J lost 0 bases; unmatched junction nucleotides: 8. CDR3 length: 17 amino acids.